This entry lists 30 T cell receptor beta chains sequenced from one sample in a study of cytomegalovirus exposure and HLA in healthy donors. The primer mix had 60 Vbeta and 13 Jbeta primers. The method was immunoSEQ multiplex PCR; TCRdb's version includes in-frame clones alone and lacks a portion of them. This sample has more than 80,000 clones, with 65% to 85% found just once. Sequencing was done on a sample of PBMCs. These receptors were obtained from a woman aged 55-70 years in good health and CMV-seropositive.

This sequence joins TRBV30 and TRBJ1-1; D is unclear. The germline gives CDR1 GTSNPN, CDR2 SVGIG (reference sequence). V was shortened by 2 bases and J by 2 bases, with 9 bases between the two germline ends. The CDR3 extends over 13 amino acids. CDR3 region: CAWSTRVNTEAFF. The CDR3 nucleotides are TGTGCCTGGAGTACGCGAGTTAACACTGAAGCTTTCTTT.

This chain connects TRBV2 to TRBJ1-1; tentatively, D is TRBD1 (5 bases). The CDR3 extends over 13 amino acids. Germline CDR1 reads SNHLY; CDR2 reads FYNNEI. V was clipped by 7 bases and J by 1 base, with 10 bases between them. In DNA form, the CDR3 reads TGTGCCAGCACAGCGGGGCCGAACACTGAAGCTTTCTTT. Translation: CASTAGPNTEAFF.

This clone was picked up a small number of times. The chain is built from TRBV6-5 and TRBJ1-2, with a weak D call TRBD1 (6 bases). Trimming shortened V by 6 bases and J by 8 bases, and 22 bases separated the two germline ends. Germline V gene data show CDR1 as MNHEY and CDR2 as SVGAGI. This CDR3 is built from 15 residues. Here the CDR3 DNA reads TGTGCCAGCAGGAAGGGGGTGCCAGGCCCCGGGGGCTACACCTTC. As protein: CASRKGVPGPGGYTF.

V is TRBV2 and J is TRBJ2-3; the D gene is possibly TRBD2 (5 bases). The CDR3 loop spans 15 amino acids. The germline V gene has CDR1 SNHLY and CDR2 FYNNEI. Trimming cost V 3 bases and J 0 bases, with 10 bases left between them. In DNA, the CDR3 is TGTGCCAGCAGTGAGCCGGAGGAAAGCACAGATACGCAGTATTTT. It is translated as CASSEPEESTDTQYF. The full variable domain, rest sourced from reference TRBV2 and TRBJ2-3, is EPEVTQTPSHQVTQMGQEVILRCVPISNHLYFYWYRQILGQKVEFLVSFYNNEISEKSEIFDDQFSVERPDGSNFTLKIRSTKLEDSAMYFCASSEPEESTDTQYFGPGTRLTVL.

The chain couples TRBV28 to TRBJ1-5; TRBD1 is a possible D gene (5 bases). The CDR3 is 12 amino acids. V lost 7 bases, J lost 6 bases, and 10 bases lay in between. Germline loops: CDR1 MDHEN, CDR2 SYDVKM. CDR3 in amino acids: CASTEGTQPQHF. CDR3 nucleotide sequence: TGTGCCAGCACGGAGGGGACTCAGCCCCAGCATTTT.

The chain links TRBV7-2 to TRBJ2-7; TRBD2 aligns across 9 bases. The trim removed 5 bases at V and 6 bases at J, leaving 14 bases unmatched. The CDR3 contains 16 residues. CDR1 and CDR2 from the germline V gene are SGHTA and FQGNSA. CDR3 coding DNA: TGTGCCAGCAGCCAAGATCCTGGTAGCGGGAGCCGCGAGCAGTACTTC. Translated, it gives CASSQDPGSGSREQYF.

This chain connects TRBV27 to TRBJ2-5; 7 bases match TRBD2. The DNA end is more similar to TRBJ2-7, so the J call may be wrong. The length of the CDR3 is 16 residues. Germline V gene sequence: CDR1 MNHEY, CDR2 SMNVEV (reference sequence). CDR3 in amino acids: CASSPWPGLKPYEQYF. As DNA, the CDR3 is TGTGCCAGCAGCCCCTGGCCGGGACTAAAACCCTACGAGCAGTACTTC.

The J gene is TRBJ2-1, the V gene TRBV9; TRBD2 matches 13 bases. The CDR3 runs to 16 residues. After removal of 6 bases from V and 8 bases from J, the junction contained 11 bases not matched to a gene. Germline V lookup: CDR1 SGDLS, CDR2 YYNGEE. The CDR3 here is CASNLPGTSGIDEQFF. The CDR3 DNA reads as TGTGCCAGCAACCTTCCCGGGACTAGCGGGATCGATGAGCAGTTCTTC.

In nucleotides, the CDR3 is TGTGCCTGGAGGCTAGCGGGAGTTCCCTACGAGCAGTACTTC. It translates to CAWRLAGVPYEQYF. The rearrangement links TRBV30 to TRBJ2-7; 10 bases line up with TRBD2. The CDR3 is 14 amino acids. Germline CDR1 and CDR2: GTSNPN and SVGIG (reference sequence). Losses at the gene ends were 3 bases for V and 2 bases for J; bases not matched to a gene: 4. Complete variable domain (other parts from reference TRBV30 and TRBJ2-7): SQTIHQWPATLVQPVGSPLSLECTVEGTSNPNLYWYRQAAGRGLQLLFYSVGIGQISSEVPQNLSASRPQDRQFILSSKKLLLSDSGFYLCAWRLAGVPYEQYFGPGTRLTVT.

The gene calls are TRBV28 and TRBJ2-1; TRBD2 aligns across 8 bases. This CDR3 contains 14 residues. V trimming: 7 bases; J trimming: 9 bases; junction bases outside the gene matches: 11. Per germline, CDR1 MDHEN and CDR2 SYDVKM. DNA for the CDR3: TGTGCCAGCAAAGACGGCGGGAGGATGGGTGAGCAGTTCTTC. Protein sequence: CASKDGGRMGEQFF.

J is TRBJ1-2 and V is TRBV5-6; TRBD1 is a possible D gene (5 bases). CDR1 is SGHDT and CDR2 is YYEEEE in the germline V gene. Trimming pared 1 base from V and 6 bases from J, leaving 13 bases between. The CDR3 is made up of 14 amino acids. DNA for the CDR3: TGTGCCAGCAGCTTGTATCGACAGAACCATGGCTACACCTTC. It is translated as CASSLYRQNHGYTF. Looking up the rest from reference TRBV5-6 and TRBJ1-2 gives the full variable domain: DAGVTQSPTHLIKTRGQQVTLRCSPKSGHDTVSWYQQALGQGPQFIFQYYEEEERQRGNFPDRFSGHQFPNYSSELNVNALLLGDSALYLCASSLYRQNHGYTFGSGTRLTVV.

The V gene is TRBV2, the J gene TRBJ2-4; TRBD1 matches at 7 bases. J lost 5 bases, V lost 5 bases, and 3 bases had no gene match. Germline values: CDR1 SNHLY, CDR2 FYNNEI. The length of the CDR3 is 13 residues. CDR3 nucleotide sequence: TGTGCCAGCAGTAAGGGGACAGAAAACATTCAGTACTTC. This encodes CASSKGTENIQYF.

The chain couples TRBV5-6 to TRBJ2-5; maybe TRBD1 (6 bases). Trimming pared 7 bases from V and 2 bases from J, leaving 12 bases between. Germline V CDR1 and CDR2: SGHDT, YYEEEE. CDR3 length equals 13 residues. This CDR3 is CASLQGQQETQYF. The CDR3 DNA reads TGTGCCAGCCTACAAGGACAGCAAGAGACCCAGTACTTC.

The chain couples TRBV7-2 to TRBJ2-2, with D possibly being TRBD2 (5 bases). With 3 bases removed from V and 2 bases from J, the gap between germline ends came to 10 bases. Germline V lookup: CDR1 SGHTA, CDR2 FQGNSA. This CDR3 is built from 15 residues. CDR3 protein: CASSLVTRNTGELFF. CDR3 bases: TGTGCCAGCAGCTTGGTAACTAGAAACACCGGGGAGCTGTTTTTT.

The rearrangement links TRBV5-1 to TRBJ2-7, with 8 nucleotides matching TRBD2. The CDR3 loop spans 17 amino acids. V lost 0 bases and J lost 2; bases outside the gene matches: 10. Germline CDR1 SGHRS, CDR2 YFSETQ. The CDR3 protein is CASSLERPGGPTYEQYF. The CDR3 DNA sequence: TGCGCCAGCAGCTTGGAGAGGCCGGGAGGGCCAACCTACGAGCAGTACTTC.

V usage is TRBV27 and J usage is TRBJ2-7; 10 nucleotides align to TRBD2. CDR1 MNHEY and CDR2 SMNVEV come from the germline V gene (reference sequence). The CDR3 is 17 residues long. J lost 2 bases, V lost 6 bases, and 13 bases had no gene match. The CDR3 bases are TGTGCCAGCAGGGAGGGGGGTTACAGCGGGAGGGCCTACGAGCAGTACTTC. This translates into CASREGGYSGRAYEQYF.

This clone was seen a few times. The V gene is TRBV5-4, the J gene TRBJ1-3, with 7 positions matching TRBD1. The V gene's germline CDR1 is SGHNT and CDR2 YYREEE (reference sequence). The trim removed 4 bases at V and 1 base at J, leaving 2 bases unmatched. The CDR3 has 14 residues. The CDR3 reads CASSTGQSGNTIYF. CDR3 nucleotides: TGTGCCAGCAGCACGGGACAGTCTGGAAACACCATATATTTT.

The rearrangement links TRBV5-1 to TRBJ2-2, with a tentative D call TRBD2 (6 bases). Germline V gives CDR1 SGHRS, CDR2 YFSETQ. This CDR3 comprises 15 residues. V lost 3 bases, J lost 2 bases, and 11 bases lay in between. CDR3 residues: CASSSSGPNTGELFF. The CDR3 DNA reads TGCGCCAGCAGCTCGAGCGGGCCAAACACCGGGGAGCTGTTTTTT.

The J gene is TRBJ1-5, the V gene TRBV27; D may be TRBD1 (6 bases). V was clipped by 3 bases and J by 2 bases, with 14 bases between them. The CDR3 is made up of 16 amino acids. Germline V lookup: CDR1 MNHEY, CDR2 SMNVEV (reference sequence). The CDR3 reads CASSLRGAGGNQPQHF. The DNA of the CDR3 is TGTGCCAGCAGTTTGCGTGGGGCAGGGGGCAATCAGCCCCAGCATTTT.

In its sample, this clone was seen a few times. CDR3 region: CASSHPGTANTEAFF. In DNA, the CDR3 is TGCGCCAGCAGTCACCCCGGGACAGCGAACACTGAAGCTTTCTTT. The rearrangement uses TRBV4-1 and TRBJ1-1; 7 positions agree with TRBD1. The J segment lost 1 base and the V segment lost 6 bases, leaving 8 bases of the junction unmatched. CDR1 is MGHRA, CDR2 YSYEKL, per germline. The CDR3 has 15 amino acids.

CDR3 loop: CAISVRDTGNTEAFF. CDR3 DNA sequence: TGTGCCATCAGTGTTCGGGACACCGGGAACACTGAAGCTTTCTTT. The chain couples TRBV10-3 to TRBJ1-1, with D possibly being TRBD1 (6 bases). Trimming removed 4 bases from V and 1 base from J, with 13 bases in between. This CDR3 region has 15 residues. CDR1 and CDR2 (germline): ENHRY, SYGVKD.

The chain links TRBV7-9 to TRBJ1-1; D not certain. Deletions cut 1 base from V and 1 base from J, with 7 bases between. The CDR3 is made up of 14 amino acids. The germline V gene encodes CDR1 SEHNR and CDR2 FQNEAQ (reference sequence). CDR3 nucleotide sequence: TGTGCCAGCAGCTTAGGACACCAGAACACTGAAGCTTTCTTT. It codes for CASSLGHQNTEAFF.

The chain employs TRBV30 and TRBJ2-3, with D uncertain. Germline V gene lookup returns CDR1 GTSNPN and CDR2 SVGIG (reference sequence). V lost 2 bases and J lost 2, with 8 bases in between. The CDR3 runs 13 residues. CDR3 bases: TGTGCCTGGAGTCCCCACACCACAGATACGCAGTATTTT. Translated: CAWSPHTTDTQYF.

The genes are TRBV10-2 and TRBJ1-2; TRBD1 matches 8 bases. The CDR3 is made up of 14 amino acids. With 7 bases clipped from V and 4 bases from J, the junction kept 8 bases outside the gene matches. CDR1 WSHSY and CDR2 SAAADI come from the germline V gene. CDR3 protein: CASTEQGQGYGYTF. DNA for the CDR3: TGCGCCAGCACCGAACAAGGACAGGGCTATGGCTACACCTTC.

The rearrangement links TRBV14 to TRBJ2-5; TRBD2 matches 9 bases. Germline V gene data show CDR1 as SGHDN and CDR2 as FVKESK. The CDR3 length is 16 residues. Trimming removed 3 bases from V and 3 bases from J; junction bases left unmatched: 8. The CDR3 sequence: CASSQGGRAEKETQYF. CDR3 nucleotide sequence: TGTGCCAGCAGCCAGGGCGGGAGGGCGGAAAAAGAGACCCAGTACTTC.

The chain carries TRBV7-2 and TRBJ2-1, with D possibly matching TRBD2 (6 bases). Trimming stripped 2 bases from V and 9 bases from J, with 14 bases between. Germline V gene sequence: CDR1 SGHTA, CDR2 FQGNSA. The CDR3 extends over 14 amino acids. The CDR3 spells CASSLQRGGPEQFF. The CDR3 coding sequence is TGTGCCAGCAGCTTACAAAGAGGAGGGCCTGAGCAGTTCTTC.

The V gene is TRBV7-6, the J gene TRBJ2-3, with D tentatively TRBD2 (5 bases). V gave up 1 base and J gave up 4 bases, with 12 bases separating them. CDR3 size: 15 residues. The germline V gene encodes CDR1 SGHVS and CDR2 FNYEAQ. Here the CDR3 reads CASSLDSYGADTQYF. As DNA, the CDR3 is TGTGCCAGCAGCTTAGATAGTTACGGGGCAGATACGCAGTATTTT.

The chain recombines TRBV6-5 with TRBJ1-1, with 7 bases that match TRBD1. Germline CDR1 is MNHEY and CDR2 is SVGAGI. The ends lost 6 bases at V and 4 bases at J; junction bases unmatched: 5. The CDR3 is made up of 13 amino acids. The CDR3 sequence: CASRGTGATEAFF. CDR3 nucleotide sequence: TGTGCCAGCAGGGGCACAGGGGCCACTGAAGCTTTCTTT.

This sequence joins TRBV15 and TRBJ2-3; TRBD1 agrees at 8 bases. Trimming removed 3 bases from V and 6 bases from J; junction bases left unmatched: 8. The germline V gene has CDR1 LNHNV and CDR2 YYDKDF (reference sequence). This CDR3 contains 15 residues. DNA of the CDR3: TGTGCCACCAGCAGCACAGGGGGTCCCCCGGATACGCAGTATTTT. As protein: CATSSTGGPPDTQYF.

The chain's CDR3 is CASSVDPRGSTEAFF. In nucleotides, the CDR3 is TGTGCCAGCAGCGTAGACCCAAGAGGGAGTACTGAAGCTTTCTTT. V usage is TRBV9 and J usage is TRBJ1-1; D ambiguous. The V end was cut by 0 bases, the J end by 5 bases, with 14 bases between. The CDR3 contains 15 residues. The germline V gene encodes CDR1 SGDLS and CDR2 YYNGEE.